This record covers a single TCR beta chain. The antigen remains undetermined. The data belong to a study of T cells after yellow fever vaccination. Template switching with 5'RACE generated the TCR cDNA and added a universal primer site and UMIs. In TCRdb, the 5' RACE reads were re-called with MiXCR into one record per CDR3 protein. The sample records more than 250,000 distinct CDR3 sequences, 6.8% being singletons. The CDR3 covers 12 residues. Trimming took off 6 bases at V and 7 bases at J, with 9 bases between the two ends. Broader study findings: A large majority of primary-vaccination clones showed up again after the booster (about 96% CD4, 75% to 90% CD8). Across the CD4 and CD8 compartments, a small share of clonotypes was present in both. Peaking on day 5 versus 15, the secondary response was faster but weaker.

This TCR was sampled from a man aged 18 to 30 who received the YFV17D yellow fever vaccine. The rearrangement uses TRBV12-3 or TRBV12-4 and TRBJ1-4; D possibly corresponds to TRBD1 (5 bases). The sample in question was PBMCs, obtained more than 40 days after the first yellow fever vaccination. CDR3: CASSQGGEKLFF. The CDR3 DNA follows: TGTGCCAGCAGCCAGGGAGGTGAAAAACTGTTTTTT.